The rows below give T cell receptor beta chains drawn from one sample of a study of cytomegalovirus exposure and HLA in healthy donors. Data came from immunoSEQ multiplex PCR; TCRdb stores just in-frame clones and leaves some out. Here the sample spans more than 95,000 clones, around four fifths being singletons. The material sequenced was PBMCs. These receptors were collected from a woman aged 40 to 55 in good health and CMV-seronegative. Both conserved end residues are part of each CDR3. The D gene is left open where the match is weak. The size entry is marked missing in some rows and otherwise reads once, few, many or a size class.

J gene,clone size,D gene,V gene,CDR3 protein,CDR3 DNA
TRBJ2-7,-,-,TRBV7-4,CASSYLEVRSDEQYF,TGTGCCAGCAGCTACCTCGAAGTAAGGAGCGACGAGCAGTACTTC
TRBJ2-1,-,-,TRBV7-9,CASSSPSLLATAYNEQFF,TGTGCCAGCAGTTCTCCCTCGTTACTAGCCACAGCCTACAATGAGCAGTTCTTC
TRBJ1-5,-,TRBD1,TRBV7-2,CASSLGGTGVDQPQHF,TGTGCCAGCAGCTTAGGGGGGACAGGGGTGGATCAGCCCCAGCATTTT
TRBJ2-7,-,-,TRBV7-9,CASSLEYSYLDEQYF,TGTGCCAGCAGCTTAGAATATAGTTATCTCGACGAGCAGTACTTC
TRBJ2-2,-,TRBD2,TRBV4-3,CASSQLAGGGTGELFF,TGCGCCAGCAGCCAATTAGCGGGAGGAGGGACCGGGGAGCTGTTTTTT
TRBJ2-2,-,TRBD1,TRBV5-6,CASSWGQVTGELFF,TGTGCCAGCAGCTGGGGACAGGTCACCGGGGAGCTGTTTTTT
TRBJ2-5,-,TRBD1,TRBV7-2,CASSRDRGQETQYF,TGTGCCAGCAGCCGGGACAGGGGGCAAGAGACCCAGTACTTC
TRBJ1-2,-,-,TRBV4-3,CASSRSFHKLSENYGYTF,TGCGCCAGCAGCAGATCGTTTCACAAATTATCCGAAAACTATGGCTACACCTTC
TRBJ2-1,-,TRBD2,TRBV7-2,CASSLGGSKTYNEQFF,TGTGCCAGCAGCTTAGGCGGGAGCAAGACCTACAATGAGCAGTTCTTC
TRBJ2-7,once,-,TRBV19,CASSISDGSEQYF,TGTGCCAGTAGTATATCGGACGGGAGCGAGCAGTACTTC
TRBJ1-2,-,TRBD1,TRBV29-1,CSVVTGVNGYTF,TGCAGCGTGGTGACAGGGGTTAATGGCTACACCTTC
TRBJ2-1,-,-,TRBV28,CASSTRQGEQFF,TGTGCCAGCAGTACTCGACAAGGCGAGCAGTTCTTC
TRBJ2-5,-,TRBD2,TRBV19,CASSSGLAGAKYF,TGTGCCAGTAGTTCCGGACTAGCGGGAGCCAAGTACTTC
TRBJ1-1,few,-,TRBV4-1,CASSLQRGGTEAFF,TGCGCCAGCAGCCTCCAACGGGGAGGCACTGAAGCTTTCTTT
TRBJ1-5,-,TRBD1,TRBV7-2,CASSPRQGGREPQHF,TGTGCCAGCAGCCCGAGACAGGGGGGTCGGGAGCCCCAGCATTTT
TRBJ2-5,-,TRBD1,TRBV5-3,CARSLEGQGPETQYF,TGTGCCAGAAGCTTGGAGGGACAGGGCCCGGAGACCCAGTACTTC
TRBJ2-7,-,-,TRBV7-2,CASSLNSYQGGQYF,TGTGCCAGCAGCCTAAACTCGTACCAGGGGGGGCAGTACTTC
TRBJ2-1,once,-,TRBV18,CASSPPARGEQFF,TGTGCCAGCTCACCACCGGCCAGGGGTGAGCAGTTCTTC
TRBJ1-1,-,-,TRBV5-6,CASSLAGVGRNTEAFF,TGTGCCAGCAGCTTGGCCGGGGTTGGCCGGAACACTGAAGCTTTCTTT